This record concerns one T cell receptor (beta chain) sequence. What it recognizes is unknown. A single record per CDR3 protein comes from TCRdb applying MiXCR to the multiplex PCR reads. The sample consists of around 14,000 distinct CDR3 sequences, about three fifths of them appearing once. The source of the sample is a study of breast tumors, draining lymph nodes, adjacent tissues. Study findings and constraints: Tumor repertoires ranked between lymph nodes and nontumor tissue in diversity, with V and J gene preferences. Findings are consistent with lymph node origin and intratumoral expansion of most tumor T cells. Tumor T cell lymph node origin was a supported hypothesis, not proven. Luminal-like breast cancer showed significantly higher tumor–nontumor repertoire similarity than basal-like.

Looked up from germline, CDR1 is SEHNR and CDR2 is FQNEAQ (reference sequence). The V end was cut by 2 bases, the J end by 6 bases, with 8 bases between. CDR3 length: 14 residues. The sequenced sample was tumor-adjacent breast tissue. The TCR originated in a female donor with breast cancer. Some clones in this sample may be carry-over from other donors' samples. The chain combines TRBV7-9 with TRBJ1-6, with no clear D. CDR3 in DNA: TGTGCCAGCAGCTTACTCCAAACTAATTCACCCCTCCACTTT. It translates to CASSLLQTNSPLHF.